The 11 T cell receptor beta chains reported below all come from one sample, sequenced in a study of blood T cell repertoires in COVID-19. The table came from immunoSEQ multiplex PCR; TCRdb's copy has only in-frame clones and leaves some out. The sample lists around 53,000 clones, 85% to 90% occurring once. Sample: peripheral blood. The receptors come from a man aged 45-60 years with acute or convalescent COVID-19.

V usage is TRBV12-3 or TRBV12-4 and J usage is TRBJ1-2; 9 bases fit TRBD1. The CDR3 sequence is 13 residues long. V lost 7 bases, J lost 8 bases, and 8 bases stayed unmatched. This CDR3 is CASTGTGYGGYTF. Here the CDR3 DNA reads TGTGCCAGCACGGGGACAGGGTATGGGGGCTACACCTTC.

The rearrangement uses TRBV6-5 and TRBJ1-5; 8 bases agree with TRBD1. Trimming took 6 bases from V and 0 from J; bases not matched to a gene: 4. The CDR3 length is 15 residues. Per the germline V gene, CDR1 is MNHEY and CDR2 is SVGAGI. The CDR3 sequence is CASRRQGSSNQPQHF. CDR3 sequence (DNA): TGTGCCAGCAGAAGACAGGGGAGTAGCAATCAGCCCCAGCATTTT.

The genes are TRBV5-1 and TRBJ2-1; maybe TRBD2 (7 bases). The CDR3 has 16 amino acids. Trimming took 0 bases from V and 7 from J, leaving 17 bases between them. Germline values: CDR1 SGHRS, CDR2 YFSETQ. CDR3 DNA sequence: TGCGCCAGCAGCTTGGGGGGCGGGGGCGGAGGGAATGAGCAGTTCTTC. This translates into CASSLGGGGGGNEQFF.

The rearrangement links TRBV28 to TRBJ1-3; tentatively, D is TRBD1 (6 bases). V lost 5 bases and J lost 3, with 14 bases in between. CDR1 and CDR2 (germline): MDHEN, SYDVKM. The CDR3 has 15 amino acids. The CDR3 DNA is TGTGCCAGCAGTACCGCGGGGGGCGGTGGAAACACCATATATTTT. Amino acids: CASSTAGGGGNTIYF.

This chain joins TRBV7-9 and TRBJ2-4, with D possibly being TRBD2 (6 bases). Per the germline V gene, CDR1 is SEHNR and CDR2 is FQNEAQ (reference sequence). The ends were cut back, 2 bases at V and 0 bases at J, with 14 bases in the middle. This CDR3 has 17 residues. The CDR3 region is CASSLSWGELAKNIQYF. CDR3 sequence (DNA): TGTGCCAGCAGCTTAAGCTGGGGGGAACTAGCCAAAAACATTCAGTACTTC.

J is TRBJ2-3 and V is TRBV11-3; 13 nucleotides line up with TRBD2. CDR3 length: 15 residues. The germline gives CDR1 SGHNT, CDR2 YENEEA. Trimming at V came to 5 bases and at J to 3 bases, leaving 2 bases not matched to a gene. Here the CDR3 DNA reads TGTGCCAGCAGCACGGGACTAGCGGGAACAGATACGCAGTATTTT. Translation: CASSTGLAGTDTQYF.

The V call is TRBV6-7, the J call TRBJ1-5; D not resolved. TRBV6-7 is recorded as an ORF, its role being uncertain. Between the trimmed V and J ends, which lost 2 bases and 2 bases, there was a span of 13 bases. The CDR3 spans 16 residues. Here the CDR3 reads CASSYPSEGGNQPQHF. CDR3 in DNA: TGTGCCAGCAGTTACCCGTCGGAGGGAGGCAATCAGCCCCAGCATTTT.

The rearrangement links TRBV6-5 to TRBJ1-5; TRBD1 aligns across 8 bases. Trimming took 4 bases from V and 2 from J; bases not matched to a gene: 4. This CDR3 has 15 residues. Germline loops: CDR1 MNHEY, CDR2 SVGAGI. The CDR3 is CASSSDRGGNQPQHF. The DNA for the CDR3 is TGTGCCAGCAGTTCCGACAGGGGCGGCAATCAGCCCCAGCATTTT.

This clone was seen only once. The CDR3 here is CASSLTGGNTEAFF. CDR3 bases: TGCGCCAGCAGCTTGACAGGGGGGAACACTGAAGCTTTCTTT. The chain joins TRBV5-1 to TRBJ1-1; 8 bases map to TRBD1. This CDR3 is 14 amino acids long. V shed 1 base, J shed 1 base, and the junction held 0 bases outside the gene matches. Germline CDR1 is SGHRS and CDR2 is YFSETQ.

The chain has TRBV2 and TRBJ1-3, with TRBD1 matching over 9 bases. Germline assignment: CDR1 SNHLY and CDR2 FYNNEI. V dropped 6 bases and J dropped 1; count of bases not matched to a gene: 4. CDR3 length: 15 residues. In nucleotides, the CDR3 is TGTGCCAGCAGCCCCGGGACAGGGTCTGGAAACACCATATATTTT. The encoded protein is CASSPGTGSGNTIYF.

The chain links TRBV19 to TRBJ1-1, with 8 bases matching TRBD1. This CDR3 spans 15 amino acids. Germline CDR1 reads LNHDA; CDR2 reads SQIVND (reference sequence). Trimming at V came to 5 bases and at J to 0 bases, leaving 5 bases not matched to a gene. CDR3: CASSVPGQVNTEAFF. In DNA, the CDR3 is TGTGCCAGTAGTGTACCGGGACAGGTGAACACTGAAGCTTTCTTT. Using reference TRBV19 and TRBJ1-1 for the parts outside the CDR3, the full variable domain is DGGITQSPKYLFRKEGQNVTLSCEQNLNHDAMYWYRQDPGQGLRLIYYSQIVNDFQKGDIAEGYSVSREKKESFPLTVTSAQKNPTAFYLCASSVPGQVNTEAFFGQGTRLTVV.